The 6 T cell receptor beta chains presented below share a single source sample, sequenced in a study of T cell repertoires in cytomegalovirus infection. TCRdb re-analysed the reads in MiXCR, keeping a single row per CDR3 protein. Here the sample spans some 130,000 distinct CDR3 sequences, 8% to 9% being singletons. The sample consisted of PBMCs. Receptor source: a human donor in good health (CMV status not recorded). Some clones in this sample may be carry-over from other donors' samples.

This clonotype was counted at least ten times. The chain recombines TRBV15 with TRBJ1-1, with 7 nucleotides matching TRBD1. The germline CDR1 and CDR2 sequences are LNHNV and YYDKDF (reference sequence). The CDR3 extends over 15 amino acids. After removal of 2 bases from V and 1 base from J, the junction contained 4 bases not matched to a gene. CDR3 sequence reads: CATSRRQGRNTEAFF. CDR3 coding DNA: TGTGCCACCAGCAGACGACAGGGAAGGAACACTGAAGCTTTCTTT.

The chain carries TRBV6-2 or TRBV6-3 and TRBJ2-7; weak D call: TRBD2 (6 bases). CDR3 size: 16 residues. CDR1 is MNHEY and CDR2 is SVGEGT in the germline V gene. Trimming left V 6 bases short and J 3 bases short, with 21 bases between. CDR3 region: CASSRTGTPPGYEQYF. Written as DNA, the CDR3 is TGTGCCAGCAGCCGAACCGGGACTCCACCGGGCTACGAGCAGTACTTC.

In regard to this clonotype: A much larger clone differs from this one at a single base, so this may be a read error. The V call is TRBV28, the J call TRBJ1-1, with a possible D match to TRBD1 (5 bases). Looked up from germline, CDR1 is MDHEN and CDR2 is SYDVKM. This CDR3 is 16 amino acids long. V lost 2 bases to trimming and J lost 3 bases, with 16 bases between them. The CDR3 sequence: CASSLNLGQMYTEAFF. In DNA, the CDR3 is TGTGCCAGCAGTTTAAATTTGGGGCAGATGTACACTGAAGCTTTCTTT.

This chain connects TRBV27 to TRBJ2-3, with D unclear. There are 13 residues in the CDR3. Germline lookup yields CDR1 MNHEY and CDR2 SMNVEV (reference sequence). The V end was cut by 7 bases, the J end by 2 bases, with 10 bases between. CDR3 residues: CASTMVITDTQYF. The CDR3 bases are TGTGCCAGCACCATGGTAATCACAGATACGCAGTATTTT.

This clonotype was counted at least ten times. The CDR3 here is CASSGKGGPLHTDTQYF. The CDR3, as DNA: TGTGCCAGCAGCGGCAAAGGGGGGCCACTCCACACAGATACGCAGTATTTT. J is TRBJ2-3 and V is TRBV12-3 or TRBV12-4; perhaps D is TRBD1 or TRBD2 (6 bases each). The V end lost 6 bases, the J end lost 2 bases, and 21 bases lay between the germline ends. The CDR3 loop spans 17 amino acids.

At least ten counts were recorded for this clonotype. The genes are TRBV19 and TRBJ2-2; TRBD2 aligns across 7 bases. The length of the CDR3 is 16 residues. In germline, CDR1 is LNHDA, CDR2 SQIVND (reference sequence). The junction had 7 bases not matched to a gene; V was cut back by 6 bases and J by 0 bases. The CDR3 here is CASSSGRNANTGELFF. The CDR3 bases are TGTGCCAGTAGCTCCGGGAGGAACGCGAACACCGGGGAGCTGTTTTTT.